These 27 T cell receptor beta chains were sequenced from one sample in a study of brain T cells in children with intractable seizures. Described time point: blood from clinic visit 5 months post-surgery; TSC patient then seizure free. Profiled with immunoSEQ multiplex PCR; TCRdb holds only in-frame clones, not every one. The sample shows hundreds of thousands of clones, over 85% of them seen only once. Sequenced material: peripheral blood, taken approximately 5 months after surgery. These receptors originate from a boy under two years old with tuberous sclerosis and intractable seizures.

This clone was seen once. The chain carries TRBV9 and TRBJ1-2; D is possibly TRBD1 (6 bases). Germline CDR1 reads SGDLS; CDR2 reads YYNGEE. The V end was cut by 3 bases, the J end by 3 bases, with 12 bases between. The CDR3 is 14 residues long. The CDR3 region has the DNA TGTGCCAGCAGCGCCCCTACAGGGTACTATGGCTACACCTTC. Translating gives CASSAPTGYYGYTF.

The V and J genes are TRBV9 and TRBJ1-1, with TRBD1 as a possible D gene (5 bases). The CDR3 consists of 14 residues. Deletions cut 4 bases from V and 6 bases from J, with 16 bases between. CDR1 SGDLS and CDR2 YYNGEE come from the germline V gene. Here the CDR3 DNA reads TGTGCCAGCAGCCCGGAGCGGGGGGTGTCTGAAGCTTTCTTT. As protein: CASSPERGVSEAFF.

The CDR3 coding sequence is TGTGCCTGGGACGTCCTAGATGGCTACACCTTC. This gives the protein CAWDVLDGYTF. The rearrangement joins TRBV30 to TRBJ1-2; no clear D. The CDR3 consists of 11 residues. V was pared by 5 bases and J by 6 bases, with 10 bases between. CDR1 is GTSNPN, CDR2 SVGIG, per germline (reference sequence).

This CDR3 is CASSQQRGGPYEQYF. CDR3 nucleotides: TGTGCCAGCAGCCAACAACGGGGGGGCCCTTACGAGCAGTACTTC. This chain uses TRBV3-1 (or the pseudogene TRBV3-2) with TRBJ2-7, with 8 bases that match TRBD2. Germline V gives CDR1 LGHDT, CDR2 YNNKEL (reference sequence). J was trimmed by 4 bases and V by 2 bases; bases with no gene match: 7. This CDR3 has 15 amino acids.

V is TRBV24-1 and J is TRBJ2-1; TRBD2 might be the D (5 bases). Germline-derived CDR1 and CDR2 are KGHDR and SFDVKD. This CDR3 contains 18 residues. V was cut by 7 bases and J by 0 bases, with 21 bases left in between. CDR3 sequence reads: CATSPREGSGSSYNEQFF. DNA for the CDR3: TGTGCCACCAGCCCTCGGGAAGGGTCGGGTAGCTCCTACAATGAGCAGTTCTTC.

As concerns this clone: This sample also contains other DNA sequences that code for the same CDR3. The V gene is TRBV5-1, the J gene TRBJ2-7; D ambiguous. In germline, CDR1 is SGHRS, CDR2 YFSETQ. V was pared by 0 bases and J by 4 bases, with 2 bases between. CDR3 length: 11 amino acids. CDR3 coding DNA: TGCGCCAGCAGCTTGGATTACGAGCAGTACTTC. This translates into CASSLDYEQYF. The whole variable domain, remainder taken from reference TRBV5-1 and TRBJ2-7, is KAGVTQTPRYLIKTRGQQVTLSCSPISGHRSVSWYQQTPGQGLQFLFEYFSETQRNKGNFPGRFSGRQFSNSRSEMNVSTLELGDSALYLCASSLDYEQYFGPGTRLTVT.

CDR3 residues: CASTEEYTDTQYF. As DNA, the CDR3 is TGTGCCAGCACCGAGGAATACACAGATACGCAGTATTTT. J is TRBJ2-3 and V is TRBV3-1 (or the pseudogene TRBV3-2); D is unresolved. The V end lost 7 bases, the J end lost 2 bases, and 10 bases lay between the germline ends. This CDR3 contains 13 residues. In germline, CDR1 is LGHDT, CDR2 YNNKEL (reference sequence).

The chain couples TRBV20-1 to TRBJ1-6; D is unresolved. CDR1 and CDR2 (germline): DFQATT, SNEGSKA (reference sequence). The ends were cut back, 5 bases at V and 7 bases at J, with 18 bases in the middle. CDR3 length: 15 residues. The CDR3 region is CSARGRYRANSPLHF. The DNA of the CDR3 is TGCAGTGCTCGTGGACGGTACCGGGCCAATTCACCCCTCCACTTT.

The CDR3 protein is CAGGQAGQETQYF. The CDR3 region has the DNA TGTGCCGGGGGACAGGCGGGACAGGAGACCCAGTACTTC. The chain has TRBV30 and TRBJ2-5; 8 bases map to TRBD1. Losses at the gene ends were 8 bases for V and 5 bases for J; bases not matched to a gene: 10. The CDR3 is made up of 13 amino acids. Germline assignment: CDR1 GTSNPN and CDR2 SVGIG (reference sequence).

The J gene is TRBJ1-2, the V gene TRBV4-1, with TRBD1 as a possible D gene (6 bases). Trimming took off 2 bases at V and 4 bases at J, with 14 bases between the two ends. Germline-derived CDR1 and CDR2 are MGHRA and YSYEKL. The CDR3 runs to 15 residues. This CDR3 reads CASSQRIRGGYGYTF. The CDR3 nucleotides are TGCGCCAGCAGCCAAAGGATCAGGGGTGGCTATGGCTACACCTTC.

The rearrangement links TRBV29-1 to TRBJ1-1, with 7 bases aligning to TRBD1. With V trimmed by 4 bases and J by 1 base, 9 bases remained unmatched. The germline V gene encodes CDR1 SQVTM and CDR2 ANQGSEA. CDR3 length: 15 amino acids. Here the CDR3 DNA reads TGCAGCGTTGGGCGGGCCGGGACAGCGAACACTGAAGCTTTCTTT. Translation gives CSVGRAGTANTEAFF.

The V gene is TRBV7-2, the J gene TRBJ2-2; no definite D call. CDR3 length: 16 amino acids. Germline V gene lookup returns CDR1 SGHTA and CDR2 FQGNSA. V lost 1 base to trimming and J lost 2 bases, with 11 bases between them. CDR3 nucleotides: TGTGCCAGCAGCTTAGGGCACTCCCTTAACACCGGGGAGCTGTTTTTT. This gives the protein CASSLGHSLNTGELFF. Looking up the rest from reference TRBV7-2 and TRBJ2-2 gives the full variable domain: GAGVSQSPSNKVTEKGKDVELRCDPISGHTALYWYRQSLGQGLEFLIYFQGNSAPDKSGLPSDRFSAERTGGSVSTLTIQRTQQEDSAVYLCASSLGHSLNTGELFFGEGSRLTVL.

The V and J genes are TRBV11-2 and TRBJ2-7; 9 nucleotides match TRBD2. CDR3 size: 16 residues. V dropped 5 bases and J dropped 3; count of bases not matched to a gene: 11. The germline gives CDR1 SGHAT, CDR2 FQNNGV. The CDR3: CASSPNSGRSVYEQYF. For the CDR3, the DNA is TGTGCCAGCAGCCCAAATAGCGGGAGAAGCGTCTACGAGCAGTACTTC.

V gene TRBV2 combines with J gene TRBJ1-6, with D unresolved. The CDR3 is made up of 12 amino acids. Germline CDR1 SNHLY, CDR2 FYNNEI. V was pared by 3 bases and J by 7 bases, with 4 bases between. CDR3 DNA: TGTGCCAGCAGTGACAGGAATTCACCCCTCCACTTT. Encoded protein: CASSDRNSPLHF.

V is TRBV6-5 and J is TRBJ1-4; D possibly corresponds to TRBD1 (6 bases). From germline, CDR1 is MNHEY and CDR2 SVGAGI. The CDR3 is 15 residues long. Between the trimmed V and J ends, which lost 0 bases and 4 bases, there was a span of 9 bases. The CDR3 region has the DNA TGTGCCAGCAGTTACTCAGGGGGTAATAATGAAAAACTGTTTTTT. Translation: CASSYSGGNNEKLFF.

V gene TRBV3-1 (or the pseudogene TRBV3-2) combines with J gene TRBJ1-2; D is uncertain. Germline values: CDR1 LGHDT, CDR2 YNNKEL (reference sequence). This CDR3 is built from 14 residues. Trimming took off 0 bases at V and 4 bases at J, with 9 bases between the two ends. In DNA form, the CDR3 reads TGTGCCAGCAGCCAAGAAACCGGGATCTATGGCTACACCTTC. Its translation: CASSQETGIYGYTF.

Worth noting for this clone: The same CDR3 arises from other DNA sequences in this sample as well. The chain is built from TRBV9 and TRBJ1-2; possible D gene TRBD1, 5 bases. CDR1 SGDLS and CDR2 YYNGEE come from the germline V gene. V dropped 0 bases and J dropped 4 bases, with 19 bases sitting between them. This CDR3 has 17 amino acids. CDR3 sequence (DNA): TGTGCCAGCAGCGTAGTCCCTGGAAGGGGTTCCTCCTATGGCTACACCTTC. Its protein product is CASSVVPGRGSSYGYTF.

The chain is built from TRBV27 and TRBJ2-1, with D tentatively TRBD2 (6 bases). The CDR3 covers 15 residues. Between the trimmed V and J ends, which lost 4 bases and 8 bases, there was a span of 18 bases. CDR1 MNHEY and CDR2 SMNVEV come from the germline V gene (reference sequence). The CDR3 nucleotides read TGTGCCAGCAGTTCGTTACTAGCCTCGGGCGATGAGCAGTTCTTC. As protein: CASSSLLASGDEQFF.

This clone was recorded only once. The V gene is TRBV27, the J gene TRBJ1-1; possible D gene TRBD1, 5 bases. Germline CDR1 is MNHEY and CDR2 is SMNVEV (reference sequence). The ends were cut back, 2 bases at V and 6 bases at J, with 7 bases in the middle. This CDR3 is 12 amino acids long. The CDR3 sequence: CASSLGGAEAFF. The DNA of the CDR3 is TGTGCCAGCAGTTTAGGGGGGGCTGAAGCTTTCTTT.

The chain joins TRBV11-2 to TRBJ2-1; 11 nucleotides agree with TRBD2. V lost 4 bases to trimming and J lost 3 bases; unmatched junction nucleotides: 14. Germline V gene lookup returns CDR1 SGHAT and CDR2 FQNNGV. The CDR3 length is 19 residues. The CDR3 spells CASSSGTSGPRSHYNEQFF. The DNA of the CDR3 is TGTGCCAGCAGCTCGGGGACTAGCGGACCCAGGTCTCACTACAATGAGCAGTTCTTC.

This sequence joins TRBV18 and TRBJ2-2; TRBD1 matches at 8 bases. The ends lost 4 bases at V and 0 bases at J; junction bases unmatched: 7. Per the germline V gene, CDR1 is KGHSH and CDR2 is LQKENI. This CDR3 has 17 residues. The CDR3 loop reads CASSRRQGIANTGELFF. The CDR3 bases are TGTGCCAGCTCACGGAGACAGGGGATCGCGAACACCGGGGAGCTGTTTTTT.

The V call is TRBV28, the J call TRBJ2-1; TRBD2 aligns across 7 bases. V lost 5 bases, J lost 10 bases, and 8 bases stayed unmatched. Germline loops: CDR1 MDHEN, CDR2 SYDVKM. The CDR3 contains 13 residues. CDR3 bases: TGTGCCAGCAGTGGGCCGGGACTACCAGAGCAGTTCTTC. It yields the protein CASSGPGLPEQFF.

This sequence joins TRBV18 and TRBJ2-7; no clear D gene. Germline CDR1 and CDR2: KGHSH and LQKENI. The CDR3 runs 16 residues. Trimming took 1 base from V and 2 from J, leaving 15 bases between them. CDR3 DNA: TGTGCCAGCTCACCACGGAAGGATCCGAAGGCCTACGAGCAGTACTTC. Translating it yields CASSPRKDPKAYEQYF.

This clone was counted many times. The CDR3 nucleotides read TGTGCCAGCAGCTTAGTATGGACAGGGAACACTGAAGCTTTCTTT. It is translated as CASSLVWTGNTEAFF. This sequence joins TRBV7-8 and TRBJ1-1; 7 bases fit TRBD1. Germline V gives CDR1 SGHVS, CDR2 FQNEAQ. This CDR3 is built from 15 residues. J gave up 1 base and V 1 base, and 3 bases lay outside the gene matches. Full variable domain (outside the CDR3, taken from reference TRBV7-8 and TRBJ1-1): GAGVSQSPRYKVAKRGQDVALRCDPISGHVSLFWYQQALGQGPEFLTYFQNEAQLDKSGLPSDRFFAERPEGSVSTLKIQRTQQEDSAVYLCASSLVWTGNTEAFFGQGTRLTVV.

The gene calls are TRBV19 and TRBJ1-4; TRBD1 agrees at 8 bases. Unmatched junction bases numbered 5, after V lost 5 bases and J lost 0 bases. CDR3 size: 16 residues. The V gene's germline CDR1 is LNHDA and CDR2 SQIVND (reference sequence). The CDR3 DNA reads TGTGCCAGTAGTCGCGGACAGGGACCAACTAATGAAAAACTGTTTTTT. Protein: CASSRGQGPTNEKLFF.

This clone was detected once. The chain combines TRBV10-3 with TRBJ1-2, with a possible D match to TRBD1 (6 bases). Germline-derived CDR1 and CDR2 are ENHRY and SYGVKD. This CDR3 comprises 11 residues. The V end lost 4 bases, the J end lost 7 bases, and 7 bases lay between the germline ends. CDR3 amino acids: CAISVGAGYTF. The CDR3 region has the DNA TGTGCCATCAGTGTGGGGGCTGGCTACACCTTC.

V and J are TRBV4-1 and TRBJ2-5, with 7 bases fitting TRBD1. J was trimmed by 5 bases and V by 1 base; bases with no gene match: 10. CDR1 is MGHRA, CDR2 YSYEKL, per germline. This CDR3 spans 16 amino acids. The DNA of the CDR3 is TGCGCCAGCAGCCAAGCGGCAAGGGGGCGTGAGGAGACCCAGTACTTC. Its translation is CASSQAARGREETQYF.